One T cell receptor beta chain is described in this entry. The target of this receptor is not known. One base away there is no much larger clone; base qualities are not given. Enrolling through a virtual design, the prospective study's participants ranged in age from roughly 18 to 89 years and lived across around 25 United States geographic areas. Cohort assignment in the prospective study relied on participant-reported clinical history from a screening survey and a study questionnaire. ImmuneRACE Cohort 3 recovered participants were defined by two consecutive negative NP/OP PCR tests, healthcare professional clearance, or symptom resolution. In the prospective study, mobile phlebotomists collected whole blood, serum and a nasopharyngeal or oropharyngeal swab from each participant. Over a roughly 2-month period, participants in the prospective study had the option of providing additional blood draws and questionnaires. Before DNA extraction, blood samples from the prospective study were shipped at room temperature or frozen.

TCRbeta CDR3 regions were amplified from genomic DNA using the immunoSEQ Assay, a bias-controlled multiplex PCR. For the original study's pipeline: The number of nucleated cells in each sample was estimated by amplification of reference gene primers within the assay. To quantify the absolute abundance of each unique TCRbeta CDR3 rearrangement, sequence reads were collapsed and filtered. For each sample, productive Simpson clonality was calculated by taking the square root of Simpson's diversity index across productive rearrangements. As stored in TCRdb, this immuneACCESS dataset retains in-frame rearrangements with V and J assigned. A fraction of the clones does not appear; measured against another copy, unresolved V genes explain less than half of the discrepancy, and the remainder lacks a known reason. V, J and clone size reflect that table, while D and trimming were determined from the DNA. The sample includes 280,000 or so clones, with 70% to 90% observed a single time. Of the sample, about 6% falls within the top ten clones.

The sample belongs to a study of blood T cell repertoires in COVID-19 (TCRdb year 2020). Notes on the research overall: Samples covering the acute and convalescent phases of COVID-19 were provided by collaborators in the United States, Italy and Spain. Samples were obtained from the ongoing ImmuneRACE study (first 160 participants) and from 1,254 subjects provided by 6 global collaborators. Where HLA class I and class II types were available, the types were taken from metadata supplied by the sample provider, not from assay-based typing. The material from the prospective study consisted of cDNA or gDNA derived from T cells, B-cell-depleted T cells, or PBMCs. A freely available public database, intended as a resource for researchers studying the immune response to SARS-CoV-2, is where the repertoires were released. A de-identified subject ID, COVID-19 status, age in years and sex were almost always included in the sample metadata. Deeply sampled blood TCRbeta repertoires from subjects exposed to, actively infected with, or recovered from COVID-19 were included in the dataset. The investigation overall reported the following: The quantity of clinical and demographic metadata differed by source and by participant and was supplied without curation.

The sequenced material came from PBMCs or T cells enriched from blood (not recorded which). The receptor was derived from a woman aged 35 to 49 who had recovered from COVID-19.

CDR3 loop: CASSQDPQRARLYNEQFF. The nucleotides are TGCGCCAGCAGCCAAGACCCCCAGCGAGCGCGCCTTTACAATGAGCAGTTCTTC. Recombination joined TRBV4-3 with TRBJ2-1, with the D segment identity uncertain. The germline ends are 19 bases apart after V is trimmed by 0 bases and J by 4 bases. The CDR3 numbers 18 residues from cysteine through phenylalanine. Left in the record is the CDR3 DNA by itself, 54 bases read in frame from the first base. Reading the germline V gene gives CDR1 LGHNA and CDR2 YSLEER.